Below, 20 T cell receptor beta chains from the same sample are listed, as sequenced in a study of T cells in Graves' hyperthyroidism and ophthalmopathy (dated by TCRdb to about 2019). The library was built by means of multiplex PCR. TCRdb names Illumina HiSeq 2000 as the instrument used. The TCR beta CDR3 regions were amplified from RNA transcripts. For the first round of RT-PCR on the TCR CDR3, the HTBI primer set was used together with the Qiagen OneStep RT-PCR kit. TCRdb trimmed the raw reads at Q25, called clones with MiXCR and kept productive beta chains. All rows with the same CDR3 protein become a single entry with the most common DNA and genes. The sample includes around 200,000 distinct CDR3 sequences, with around 17% observed a single time. The top ten hold roughly two fifths of the sample. The sample consisted of blood. These receptor sequences come from a man aged 35-49 years with Graves' hyperthyroidism.

This clonotype has a count of ten or more. The rearrangement joins TRBV6-2 or TRBV6-3 to TRBJ1-5; no clear D gene. Trimming took off 2 bases at V and 4 bases at J, with 6 bases between the two ends. The germline V gene encodes CDR1 MNHEY and CDR2 SVGEGT. The CDR3 is made up of 13 amino acids. The CDR3: CASSYRGNQPQHF. Written as DNA, the CDR3 is TGTGCCAGCAGTTACCGCGGTAATCAGCCCCAGCATTTT.

This clonotype appeared a few times. An end of the junction does not agree with germline; a read error may underlie this. V usage is TRBV5-6 and J usage is TRBJ1-1; D call uncertain. The CDR3 is made up of 13 amino acids. The germline V gene has CDR1 SGHDT and CDR2 YYEEEE. CDR3 sequence reads: CASSLADGEGIVF. DNA for the CDR3: TGTGCCAGCAGCTTGGCGGATGGGGAGGGTATCGTCTTT.

This clonotype was observed at least ten times. The V gene is TRBV27, the J gene TRBJ2-1, with 9 bases aligning to TRBD2. After removal of 5 bases from V and 6 bases from J, the junction contained 8 bases not matched to a gene. This CDR3 has 15 residues. CDR1 is MNHEY and CDR2 is SMNVEV in the germline V gene (reference sequence). CDR3 loop: CASSMGLAGPNEQFF. The CDR3 nucleotides read TGTGCCAGCAGTATGGGACTAGCCGGGCCCAATGAGCAGTTCTTC.

This clonotype was observed many times. The CDR3 protein is CASSPLDTAHGALHF. As DNA, the CDR3 is TGTGCCAGCAGCCCACTCGATACAGCTCATGGGGCCCTCCACTTT. The chain is built from TRBV9 and TRBJ1-6; D is unresolved. The CDR3 runs 15 residues. With 4 bases removed from V and 14 bases from J, the gap between germline ends came to 22 bases. Germline V lookup: CDR1 SGDLS, CDR2 YYNGEE.

This clonotype was found a few times. The V and J genes are TRBV4-3 and TRBJ2-3, with a weak D call TRBD2 (6 bases). There are 18 residues in the CDR3. The ends were cut back, 4 bases at V and 4 bases at J, with 24 bases in the middle. From germline, CDR1 is LGHNA and CDR2 YSLEER. This CDR3 reads CASSLDGRTQWDPDTQYF. DNA for the CDR3: TGCGCCAGCAGCCTAGATGGGAGGACCCAATGGGACCCAGATACGCAGTATTTT.

This clonotype was seen more than once but under ten times. The rearrangement links TRBV5-6 to TRBJ2-3, with 9 bases that match TRBD2. This CDR3 comprises 15 residues. Germline trimming cut 4 bases from V and 2 bases from J; bases unmatched to any gene: 5. From germline, CDR1 is SGHDT and CDR2 YYEEEE. In nucleotides, the CDR3 is TGTGCCAGCAGCCCGATAGCGGGGGCCACAGATACGCAGTATTTT. As protein: CASSPIAGATDTQYF.

Many counts were recorded for this clonotype. The chain combines TRBV7-2 with TRBJ2-3; 13 bases fit TRBD2. V was clipped by 4 bases and J by 6 bases; unmatched bases: 13. The germline CDR1 and CDR2 sequences are SGHTA and FQGNSA. This CDR3 has 18 residues. The CDR3 nucleotides read TGTGCCAGCAGCTACCGACTAGCGGGGGGACCAAGGGAGGATACGCAGTATTTT. Encoded protein: CASSYRLAGGPREDTQYF. The variable domain in full, with the rest retrieved from reference TRBV7-2 and TRBJ2-3, is GAGVSQSPSNKVTEKGKDVELRCDPISGHTALYWYRQSLGQGLEFLIYFQGNSAPDKSGLPSDRFSAERTGGSVSTLTIQRTQQEDSAVYLCASSYRLAGGPREDTQYFGPGTRLTVL.

The chain is built from TRBV18 and TRBJ1-3, with a weak D call TRBD1 (6 bases). CDR3 length: 18 residues. Trimming cost V 4 bases and J 0 bases, with 19 bases left between them. CDR1 is KGHSH, CDR2 LQKENI, per germline. Here the CDR3 DNA reads TGTGCCAGCTCACTTTGGACAGACCTCGGGTCCTCTGGAAACACCATATATTTT. Translated: CASSLWTDLGSSGNTIYF.

The V call is TRBV6-2 or TRBV6-3, the J call TRBJ1-4; D is unclear. The CDR3 totals 16 residues. Trimming took off 7 bases at V and 5 bases at J, with 20 bases between the two ends. Germline V gives CDR1 MNHEY, CDR2 SVGEGT. The CDR3, as DNA: TGTGCCAGCACCGACGCGGGGAGTGGGAGGAATGAAAAACTGTTTTTT. Its translation: CASTDAGSGRNEKLFF.

The chain joins TRBV19 to TRBJ1-5, with 9 bases fitting TRBD1. The CDR3 contains 16 residues. Germline CDR1 is LNHDA and CDR2 is SQIVND (reference sequence). Trimming at V came to 5 bases and at J to 3 bases, leaving 8 bases not matched to a gene. Here the CDR3 reads CASSDPGQGLNQPQHF. The DNA for the CDR3 is TGTGCCAGTAGTGACCCGGGACAGGGACTCAATCAGCCCCAGCATTTT.

This rearrangement joins TRBV27 to TRBJ2-3; 9 bases align to TRBD1. Trimming at V came to 5 bases and at J to 4 bases, leaving 7 bases not matched to a gene. The length of the CDR3 is 15 residues. Germline V gives CDR1 MNHEY, CDR2 SMNVEV (reference sequence). Here the CDR3 reads CASSPSRDRADTQYF. Written as DNA, the CDR3 is TGTGCCAGCAGTCCATCCCGGGACAGGGCAGATACGCAGTATTTT.

The table lists this clonotype with many counts. This rearrangement joins TRBV28 to TRBJ2-7, with D hard to call. Germline CDR1 MDHEN, CDR2 SYDVKM. V lost 3 bases and J lost 1, with 1 base in between. This CDR3 has 11 amino acids. CDR3 sequence (DNA): TGTGCCAGCAGTTTTTCCTACGAGCAGTACTTC. Its translation: CASSFSYEQYF.

The table lists this clonotype with many counts. The V gene is TRBV5-1, the J gene TRBJ2-7; no clear D gene. With 4 bases removed from V and 2 bases from J, the gap between germline ends came to 4 bases. Germline loops: CDR1 SGHRS, CDR2 YFSETQ. The CDR3 is 11 residues long. The CDR3 nucleotides are TGCGCCAGCAGCGGAACCTACGAGCAGTACTTC. Amino acids: CASSGTYEQYF.

V usage is TRBV7-3 and J usage is TRBJ1-2, with TRBD1 matching 9 bases. CDR1 and CDR2 (germline): SGHTA, FQGTGA. CDR3 length: 17 residues. V lost 2 bases, J lost 6 bases, and 13 bases stayed unmatched. CDR3 in amino acids: CASSLSGGTGFRDGYTF. DNA of the CDR3: TGTGCCAGCAGCTTATCAGGGGGGACAGGGTTTCGGGATGGCTACACCTTC.

The J gene is TRBJ1-2, the V gene TRBV4-1, with D possibly matching TRBD1 (6 bases). The CDR3 is 15 amino acids. Germline V gene data show CDR1 as MGHRA and CDR2 as YSYEKL. V was clipped by 1 base and J by 4 bases, with 13 bases between them. Here the CDR3 reads CASSQVRGPLYGYTF. CDR3 DNA: TGCGCCAGCAGCCAAGTACGGGGGCCCCTCTATGGCTACACCTTC.

This clonotype was counted between two and nine times. V usage is TRBV13 and J usage is TRBJ2-5; maybe TRBD1 (5 bases). This CDR3 region has 15 residues. Trimming pared 0 bases from V and 5 bases from J, leaving 13 bases between. Germline values: CDR1 PRHDT, CDR2 FYEKMQ (reference sequence). The CDR3 region has the DNA TGTGCCAGCAGCTTAGGCGGACATCTAGGGGAGACCCAGTACTTC. Protein: CASSLGGHLGETQYF. The full variable domain, its missing parts supplied by reference TRBV13 and TRBJ2-5, is AAGVIQSPRHLIKEKRETATLKCYPIPRHDTVYWYQQGPGQDPQFLISFYEKMQSDKGSIPDRFSAQQFSDYHSELNMSSLELGDSALYFCASSLGGHLGETQYFGPGTRLLVL.

A word on this clonotype: The germline gene is not matched at one end of the junction; a read error may be the cause. The V call is TRBV10-3, the J call TRBJ2-3, with 8 bases fitting TRBD2. Looked up from germline, CDR1 is ENHRY and CDR2 is SYGVKD. The CDR3 spans 16 residues. CDR3 region: CAVSESTSGGTDTQYF. Here the CDR3 DNA reads TGTGCCGTCAGTGAGTCGACTTCGGGGGGGACAGATACGCAGTATTTT.

This clonotype was seen many times. V gene TRBV5-1 combines with J gene TRBJ1-1; 7 bases map to TRBD1. The CDR3 totals 14 residues. Germline CDR1 is SGHRS and CDR2 is YFSETQ. Trimming at V came to 4 bases and at J to 11 bases, leaving 14 bases not matched to a gene. CDR3 protein: CASSLGTDIPRAFF. As DNA, the CDR3 is TGCGCCAGCAGCCTGGGGACAGATATCCCAAGGGCTTTCTTT.

This clonotype was recorded at least ten times. The rearrangement links TRBV20-1 to TRBJ2-3, with D unresolved. Germline V lookup: CDR1 DFQATT, CDR2 SNEGSKA (reference sequence). Trimming cost V 7 bases and J 3 bases, with 14 bases left between them. The CDR3 length is 13 residues. The CDR3 loop is CSGSSSTTDTQYF. Written as DNA, the CDR3 is TGCAGTGGATCATCTAGTACAACAGATACGCAGTATTTT.

V and J are TRBV5-4 and TRBJ1-2; tentative D call: TRBD1 (5 bases). Trimming left V 1 base short and J 6 bases short, with 13 bases between. Looked up from germline, CDR1 is SGHNT and CDR2 is YYREEE (reference sequence). The CDR3 extends over 14 amino acids. DNA of the CDR3: TGTGCCAGCAGCTTGCAGGGACGATTTGATGGCTACACCTTC. Residues: CASSLQGRFDGYTF.